Following are 16 T cell receptor beta chains from one sample sequenced in a study of post-analysis software for immune sequencing data. cDNA libraries of TCR beta carried unique molecular identifiers. TCRdb independently ran MiXCR on the PCR reads; one entry per CDR3 protein. The sample holds some 500,000 distinct CDR3 sequences, roughly 46% seen once. Study results and limitations: When patients were compared with controls, about five TRBV segments were more frequent, TRBV5-6, TRBV5-1 and TRBV20-1 among them.

For these TCRs, the target antigens are not known. Sequencing was done on a sample of blood. These receptors were obtained from a girl aged 5-17 years with multiple sclerosis.

This clonotype was seen a few times. The gene calls are TRBV11-2 and TRBJ2-1; the match to TRBD2 covers 7 bases. Germline V lookup: CDR1 SGHAT, CDR2 FQNNGV. The CDR3 runs to 20 residues. The junction had 18 bases not matched to a gene; V was cut back by 4 bases and J by 0 bases. The CDR3 sequence is CASSSPLMGPAGSSYNEQFF. The CDR3 coding sequence is TGTGCCAGCAGCTCCCCCCTCATGGGTCCAGCGGGGAGCTCCTACAATGAGCAGTTCTTC.

The chain employs TRBV12-3 or TRBV12-4 and TRBJ1-2; D may be TRBD1 (6 bases). This CDR3 has 14 residues. V dropped 5 bases and J dropped 2 bases, with 12 bases sitting between them. In DNA form, the CDR3 reads TGTGCCAGCAGTGGAGGACAGCAAAACTATGGCTACACCTTC. Its protein is CASSGGQQNYGYTF.

The V gene is TRBV7-3, the J gene TRBJ2-7; a weak D match, TRBD1 (6 bases). Germline V gives CDR1 SGHTA, CDR2 FQGTGA. The V end was cut by 4 bases, the J end by 4 bases, with 17 bases between. This CDR3 region has 15 residues. The CDR3 nucleotides are TGTGCCAGCAGCTACTCCTCCCGGGACACTTACGAGCAGTACTTC. It is translated as CASSYSSRDTYEQYF.

This chain uses TRBV25-1 with TRBJ2-7; D gene uncertain. The DNA end is more similar to TRBJ2-5, so the J call may be wrong. The CDR3 length is 13 residues. Germline V gives CDR1 MGHDK, CDR2 SYGVNS. The CDR3 DNA follows: TGTGCCAGCAGTGACCTGCTCCAAGAGACCCAGTACTTC. Its protein is CASSDLLQETQYF.

This clonotype came up a few times. V gene TRBV7-3 combines with J gene TRBJ2-1; 11 positions agree with TRBD2. Germline loops: CDR1 SGHTA, CDR2 FQGTGA. This CDR3 contains 16 residues. With V trimmed by 5 bases and J by 9 bases, 12 bases remained unmatched. The CDR3 protein is CASSPTSGVGGGEQFF. The CDR3 nucleotides read TGTGCCAGCAGCCCGACTAGCGGGGTGGGGGGTGGTGAGCAGTTCTTC.

V gene TRBV5-1 combines with J gene TRBJ2-7; tentative D call: TRBD1 (6 bases). The CDR3 consists of 18 residues. V was pared by 1 base and J by 2 bases, with 22 bases between. CDR1 and CDR2 from the germline V gene are SGHRS and YFSETQ. The chain's CDR3 is CASSLRSRQESTTYEQYF. DNA of the CDR3: TGCGCCAGCAGCTTGCGGTCCCGACAGGAATCTACTACCTACGAGCAGTACTTC.

This clonotype has more than one count but fewer than ten. The chain has TRBV6-1 and TRBJ2-1, with 7 bases identical to TRBD2. Trimming removed 7 bases from V and 1 base from J; junction bases left unmatched: 7. Germline V lookup: CDR1 MNHNS, CDR2 SASEGT. The CDR3 spans 15 residues. The CDR3 spells CASKRAGESYNEQFF. The CDR3 DNA reads TGTGCCAGCAAAAGGGCGGGAGAATCCTACAATGAGCAGTTCTTC.

The chain employs TRBV2 and TRBJ2-7; TRBD2 matches 8 bases. Germline trimming cut 5 bases from V and 0 bases from J; bases unmatched to any gene: 12. The CDR3 covers 17 residues. The germline CDR1 and CDR2 sequences are SNHLY and FYNNEI. CDR3 sequence reads: CASSFPLLAGASYEQYF. CDR3 nucleotides: TGTGCCAGCAGTTTTCCCCTTCTAGCGGGTGCCTCCTACGAGCAGTACTTC.

V gene TRBV29-1 combines with J gene TRBJ2-5; D is unresolved. This CDR3 comprises 13 residues. Deletions cut 4 bases from V and 3 bases from J, with 12 bases between. Germline V CDR1 and CDR2: SQVTM, ANQGSEA. CDR3 loop: CSVAHVLKETQYF. The CDR3 coding sequence is TGCAGCGTTGCTCACGTCCTGAAAGAGACCCAGTACTTC.

The chain employs TRBV14 and TRBJ2-7; no reliable D call. Trimming removed 1 base from V and 4 bases from J, with 5 bases in between. The CDR3 totals 12 residues. Germline assignment: CDR1 SGHDN and CDR2 FVKESK. In nucleotides, the CDR3 is TGTGCCAGCAGCCAAGGTTTGTACGAGCAGTACTTC. Translating gives CASSQGLYEQYF.

The rearrangement links TRBV29-1 to TRBJ2-7, with 8 bases that match TRBD1. The V segment lost 0 bases and the J segment 3 bases; nucleotides outside the gene matches: 10. The CDR3 length is 16 residues. Germline CDR1 is SQVTM and CDR2 is ANQGSEA. The CDR3 DNA is TGCAGCGTTGAAGATTTCGGCGGGACAGGAGGCTACGAGCAGTACTTC. Protein product: CSVEDFGGTGGYEQYF.

V gene TRBV28 combines with J gene TRBJ2-5; 10 bases fit TRBD2. Germline V gene data show CDR1 as MDHEN and CDR2 as SYDVKM. This CDR3 region has 15 residues. Germline trimming cut 2 bases from V and 4 bases from J; bases unmatched to any gene: 4. The CDR3 loop reads CASSLGASGRETQYF. The DNA for the CDR3 is TGTGCCAGCAGTTTAGGGGCTAGCGGGAGAGAGACCCAGTACTTC.

This clonotype was observed a handful of times. J is TRBJ1-1 and V is TRBV7-3, with 10 bases fitting TRBD1. The V segment lost 0 bases and the J segment 6 bases; nucleotides outside the gene matches: 1. Germline values: CDR1 SGHTA, CDR2 FQGTGA. The length of the CDR3 is 14 residues. CDR3 sequence (DNA): TGTGCCAGCAGCTTAACGGGGACAGGGGCTGAAGCTTTCTTT. Amino acid sequence: CASSLTGTGAEAFF.

This clonotype turned up a few times. The J gene is TRBJ2-1, the V gene TRBV6-5, with 10 bases aligning to TRBD1. The CDR3 has 17 residues. The V gene end was trimmed by 0 bases and the J gene end by 9 bases; junction bases not matched to a gene: 11. Germline lookup yields CDR1 MNHEY and CDR2 SVGAGI. CDR3 coding DNA: TGTGCCAGCAGTTACTCGAGAGACGGGACAGGGGTTCCTGAGCAGTTCTTC. Its translation: CASSYSRDGTGVPEQFF.

A few counts support this clonotype. The V and J genes are TRBV6-1 and TRBJ1-2; no clear D. The CDR3 contains 14 residues. The germline CDR1 and CDR2 sequences are MNHNS and SASEGT. V was clipped by 7 bases and J by 0 bases, with 12 bases between them. The CDR3 DNA follows: TGTGCCAGCACTCGGACGGGAACTAACTATGGCTACACCTTC. Translation: CASTRTGTNYGYTF.

This clonotype was seen more than once but under ten times. CDR3 DNA: TGTGCCAGCAGCGACAGAGGTCTAGGGAATCAGCCCCAGCATTTT. This sequence encodes CASSDRGLGNQPQHF. The chain combines TRBV7-8 with TRBJ1-5, with D possibly TRBD1 on 5 matching bases. Germline loops: CDR1 SGHVS, CDR2 FQNEAQ. The V gene lost 5 bases and the J gene lost 4 bases, with 15 bases spanning the gap. This CDR3 has 15 amino acids.